A single sample gave rise to the 6 T cell receptor beta chains below, sequenced in a study of blood T cell repertoires in COVID-19. The data were produced by immunoSEQ multiplex PCR, yet TCRdb's version contains in-frame clones alone and is incomplete. The data show about 380,000 clones, with 80% to 90% seen just once and 1% to 1.5% held by the top ten. Specimen: PBMCs or T cells enriched from blood (not recorded which). The receptors shown here come from a young man who had recovered from COVID-19.

The chain combines TRBV6-5 with TRBJ1-4; the D gene is possibly TRBD1 (5 bases). V was pared by 7 bases and J by 10 bases, with 13 bases between. The germline CDR1 and CDR2 sequences are MNHEY and SVGAGI. The CDR3 totals 12 residues. CDR3 residues: CASIAGNGKLFF. CDR3 bases: TGTGCCAGCATAGCAGGGAACGGAAAACTGTTTTTT.

The chain joins TRBV7-2 to TRBJ2-1, with 8 nucleotides matching TRBD2. The CDR3 is 19 amino acids. Germline loops: CDR1 SGHTA, CDR2 FQGNSA. Trimming at V came to 0 bases and at J to 0 bases, leaving 10 bases not matched to a gene. The CDR3 nucleotides read TGTGCCAGCAGCTTAGCTAGTGGCGGCGGGGGGCCCTCCTACAATGAGCAGTTCTTC. Amino acids: CASSLASGGGGPSYNEQFF.

Note on this clone: This same CDR3 is encoded by further DNA sequences in the sample. This chain connects TRBV9 to TRBJ2-2; unclear D gene. Per the germline V gene, CDR1 is SGDLS and CDR2 is YYNGEE. V shed 4 bases and J shed 3 bases, with 4 bases lying between them. The CDR3 contains 12 residues. The CDR3 nucleotides are TGTGCCAGCAGCCCTCACACCGGGGAGCTGTTTTTT. This translates into CASSPHTGELFF.

CDR3 amino acids: CASSERYSMNTEAFF. For the CDR3, the DNA is TGTGCCAGCAGTGAACGGTATAGCATGAACACTGAAGCTTTCTTT. This rearrangement joins TRBV2 to TRBJ1-1; no reliable D call. Trimming left V 2 bases short and J 0 bases short, with 10 bases between. Germline CDR1 and CDR2: SNHLY and FYNNEI. The CDR3 totals 15 residues.

The gene calls are TRBV3-1 (or the pseudogene TRBV3-2) and TRBJ1-2, with a tentative D call TRBD1 (5 bases). Trimming removed 0 bases at V and 3 bases at J, with 17 bases between. This CDR3 spans 17 amino acids. From germline, CDR1 is LGHDT and CDR2 YNNKEL (reference sequence). Written as DNA, the CDR3 is TGTGCCAGCAGCCAAGATCGCCAGGGCATCCTTTACTATGGCTACACCTTC. It specifies CASSQDRQGILYYGYTF.

V is TRBV7-9 and J is TRBJ2-4; 7 bases are shared with TRBD1. CDR3 length: 14 residues. The germline CDR1 and CDR2 sequences are SEHNR and FQNEAQ (reference sequence). Losses at the gene ends were 3 bases for V and 4 bases for J; bases not matched to a gene: 3. The CDR3 DNA follows: TGTGCCAGCAGCTTGGGGACAGCAAAAAACATTCAGTACTTC. Its protein product is CASSLGTAKNIQYF.